This T cell receptor beta chain stems from a study of cytomegalovirus exposure and HLA in healthy donors. Whole-study findings and limits: Prediction of most subjects' HLA-A and HLA-B alleles by TCR beta sequences was reportedly accurate.

The CDR3 is made up of 15 amino acids. V lost 3 bases and J lost 3; bases outside the gene matches: 8. Germline lookup yields CDR1 SGDLS and CDR2 YYNGEE. About this clone itself: The antigen remains undetermined.

PCR employed 60 Vbeta and 13 Jbeta primers. The data were produced by immunoSEQ multiplex PCR, yet TCRdb's version contains in-frame clones alone and is incomplete. The sample has roughly 160,000 clones, 80% to 90% seen once. The sequence was obtained from a male donor in good health and CMV-seronegative. Sequenced material: PBMCs. This chain uses TRBV9 with TRBJ2-7; 8 bases map to TRBD1. CDR3 nucleotides: TGTGCCAGCAGCGCGGGACCGGGACAGGACTACGAGCAGTACTTC. It encodes CASSAGPGQDYEQYF.